These 18 T cell receptor beta chains came from one sample sequenced in a study of blood T cells in healthy people across ages (dated by TCRdb to the mid-2010s). Libraries were built with 5' RACE. Sequencing instrument: Illumina HiSeq 2500. A second PCR of roughly 7 to 11 cycles was performed with a sample-barcoded 5' primer and a J-beta primer mix. The public sequencing data were trimmed at Q25 with fastp and processed into clonotypes with MiXCR by TCRdb, which kept only in-frame beta chains. Rows with one shared CDR3 protein collapse into an entry with the most common genes and DNA. Within this sample are around 520,000 distinct CDR3 sequences, with about 25% of them counted one time only. About 3.3% of the sample rests with the top ten. These data also featured in a second study, about T cells of mothers and their children.

Sequencing was performed on blood. All receptors come from a boy aged 2 to 9 in good health.

This clonotype has more than one count but fewer than ten. The chain has TRBV27 and TRBJ2-3; TRBD2 matches at 8 bases. J was trimmed by 5 bases and V by 5 bases; bases with no gene match: 3. Germline assignment: CDR1 MNHEY and CDR2 SMNVEV (reference sequence). The CDR3 extends over 13 amino acids. The CDR3 DNA is TGTGCCAGCAGTCAGACTAGCGAAGATACGCAGTATTTT. The encoded protein is CASSQTSEDTQYF.

CDR3 sequence reads: CSARDPLVGTNEQFF. The CDR3, as DNA: TGCAGTGCTAGAGATCCTCTAGTCGGTACCAATGAGCAGTTCTTC. The V and J genes are TRBV20-1 and TRBJ2-5; D not resolved. The better agreement between TRBJ2-1 and the DNA end casts doubt on the J call. CDR3 size: 15 residues. The germline V gene encodes CDR1 DFQATT and CDR2 SNEGSKA (reference sequence).

Only a few counts were recorded for this clonotype. This chain joins TRBV12-3 or TRBV12-4 and TRBJ1-4; possible D gene TRBD1, 6 bases. V lost 8 bases and J 10 bases, leaving 17 bases between the germline ends. This CDR3 is built from 13 residues. The CDR3 coding sequence is TGTGCCAGCCAGGGACATCGGTTTGGAAAACTGTTTTTT. The encoded protein is CASQGHRFGKLFF.

The chain couples TRBV6-5 to TRBJ1-2; no clear D gene. V was trimmed by 0 bases and J by 4 bases, leaving 9 bases between them. The CDR3 spans 14 residues. Germline V gene lookup returns CDR1 MNHEY and CDR2 SVGAGI. The CDR3 region has the DNA TGTGCCAGCAGTTACTCCCATCTAGGCTATGGCTACACCTTC. This sequence encodes CASSYSHLGYGYTF.

The sample holds a few counts of this clonotype. The CDR3 sequence: CASSLVAGSYEQYF. The CDR3 DNA sequence: TGTGCCAGCAGCTTAGTAGCAGGTTCCTACGAGCAGTACTTC. This chain uses TRBV11-2 with TRBJ2-7; D ambiguous. V lost 1 base to trimming and J lost 1 base, with 8 bases between them. There are 14 residues in the CDR3. The germline CDR1 and CDR2 sequences are SGHAT and FQNNGV.

This clonotype was counted at least ten times. This chain uses TRBV2 with TRBJ2-1; no definite D call. There are 14 residues in the CDR3. Trimming pared 1 base from V and 6 bases from J, leaving 10 bases between. Germline V gene sequence: CDR1 SNHLY, CDR2 FYNNEI. For the CDR3, the DNA is TGTGCCAGCAGTGAAGGTCGAACCCTCAATGAGCAGTTCTTC. This gives the protein CASSEGRTLNEQFF.

The chain couples TRBV3-1 to TRBJ1-2; D is ambiguous. V was shortened by 0 bases and J by 2 bases, with 10 bases between the two germline ends. The CDR3 loop spans 15 amino acids. Germline assignment: CDR1 LGHDT and CDR2 YNNKEL (reference sequence). The CDR3 region is CASSQDPGANYGYTF. CDR3 coding DNA: TGTGCCAGCAGCCAAGATCCGGGAGCAAACTATGGCTACACCTTC.

This clonotype has a handful of counts. The conserved phenylalanine or tryptophan normally closing the CDR3 is absent here, so this likely arose from a read error. The rearrangement uses TRBV6-1 and TRBJ2-5, with D perhaps matching TRBD1 or TRBD2 (5 bases each). CDR1 MNHNS and CDR2 SASEGT come from the germline V gene. The ends were cut back, 5 bases at V and 4 bases at J, with 20 bases in the middle. CDR3 size: 16 residues. CDR3 region: CASSTHPTGPGETQYL. CDR3 DNA: TGTGCCAGCAGTACCCACCCTACGGGGCCGGGAGAGACCCAGTACCTC.

This clonotype was seen a handful of times. The genes are TRBV12-3 or TRBV12-4 and TRBJ2-7; D gene ambiguous. Trimming removed 5 bases at V and 2 bases at J, with 10 bases between. The CDR3 has 13 residues. The CDR3 DNA reads as TGTGCCAGCAGTAACTTTCGGCCCTACGAGCAGTACTTC. This sequence encodes CASSNFRPYEQYF.

This clonotype was picked up a small number of times. The rearrangement joins TRBV7-2 to TRBJ2-5; D not certain. V was shortened by 5 bases and J by 4 bases, with 20 bases between the two germline ends. The germline CDR1 and CDR2 sequences are SGHTA and FQGNSA. There are 16 residues in the CDR3. In nucleotides, the CDR3 is TGTGCCAGCAGCCCCCGGAGACTTGTTCGGTTAGAGACCCAGTACTTC. Residues: CASSPRRLVRLETQYF.

In its sample, this clonotype was seen a few times. The V and J genes are TRBV7-9 and TRBJ2-6; D ambiguous. The V gene's germline CDR1 is SEHNR and CDR2 FQNEAQ (reference sequence). This CDR3 region has 16 residues. The V end was cut by 0 bases, the J end by 2 bases, with 8 bases between. The CDR3 DNA reads TGTGCCAGCAGCTTAGCGCGACAAACTGGGGCCAACGTCCTGACTTTC. The encoded protein is CASSLARQTGANVLTF.

The sample holds a few counts of this clonotype. The chain links TRBV15 to TRBJ2-1, with D possibly being TRBD2 (6 bases). The CDR3 consists of 16 residues. Germline values: CDR1 LNHNV, CDR2 YYDKDF (reference sequence). The V and J ends lost 0 bases and 0 bases respectively, with 9 bases between them. Here the CDR3 DNA reads TGTGCCACCAGCAGAGATGGGACTGGCTCCTACAATGAGCAGTTCTTC. This translates into CATSRDGTGSYNEQFF.

This clonotype has only a few counts. The DNA for the CDR3 is TGTGCCAGCAGTATATCAAACAGCTACGAGCAGTACTTC. Its protein product is CASSISNSYEQYF. The V gene is TRBV6-5, the J gene TRBJ2-5; D not certain. The J call may be in error: the DNA end matches TRBJ2-7 better. There are 13 residues in the CDR3. CDR1 is MNHEY, CDR2 SVGAGI, per germline.

This chain uses TRBV25-1 with TRBJ2-1; D is uncertain. V lost 7 bases and J lost 3, with 10 bases in between. CDR1 is MGHDK and CDR2 is SYGVNS in the germline V gene. The CDR3 totals 13 residues. The CDR3 loop reads CASTEEDYNEQFF. The CDR3, as DNA: TGTGCCAGCACAGAGGAAGACTACAATGAGCAGTTCTTC.

A few counts support this clonotype. This chain connects TRBV19 to TRBJ2-5, with 8 positions matching TRBD1. TRBJ2-7 matches the DNA end more closely, so the J call is doubtful. In germline, CDR1 is LNHDA, CDR2 SQIVND (reference sequence). The length of the CDR3 is 14 residues. In DNA form, the CDR3 reads TGTGCCAGTAGTACCTCGACAGGGGTGTACGAGCAGTACTTC. Its protein is CASSTSTGVYEQYF.

A few counts support this clonotype. The chain recombines TRBV5-5 with TRBJ2-7, with 8 bases matching TRBD1. The CDR3 is 13 residues long. Unmatched junction bases numbered 3, after V lost 5 bases and J lost 2 bases. Germline CDR1 and CDR2: SGHKS and YYEKEE (reference sequence). CDR3 in DNA: TGTGCCAGCAGAGCGGACAGGGCCTACGAGCAGTACTTC. It yields the protein CASRADRAYEQYF.

This clonotype showed up just a few times. The chain couples TRBV29-1 to TRBJ1-1, with a possible D match to TRBD1 (6 bases). CDR1 is SQVTM, CDR2 ANQGSEA, per germline. With 3 bases removed from V and 1 base from J, the gap between germline ends came to 9 bases. The CDR3 has 13 amino acids. CDR3 residues: CSVDRGQNTEAFF. CDR3 coding DNA: TGCAGCGTTGACCGGGGACAGAACACTGAAGCTTTCTTT.

The V gene is TRBV7-9, the J gene TRBJ1-1; TRBD1 might be the D (6 bases). The CDR3 has 12 amino acids. CDR1 and CDR2 (germline): SEHNR, FQNEAQ (reference sequence). The ends were cut back, 4 bases at V and 7 bases at J, with 10 bases in the middle. CDR3 nucleotides: TGTGCCAGCAGCTCTGACAGGTTTGAAGCTTTCTTT. Translation: CASSSDRFEAFF.